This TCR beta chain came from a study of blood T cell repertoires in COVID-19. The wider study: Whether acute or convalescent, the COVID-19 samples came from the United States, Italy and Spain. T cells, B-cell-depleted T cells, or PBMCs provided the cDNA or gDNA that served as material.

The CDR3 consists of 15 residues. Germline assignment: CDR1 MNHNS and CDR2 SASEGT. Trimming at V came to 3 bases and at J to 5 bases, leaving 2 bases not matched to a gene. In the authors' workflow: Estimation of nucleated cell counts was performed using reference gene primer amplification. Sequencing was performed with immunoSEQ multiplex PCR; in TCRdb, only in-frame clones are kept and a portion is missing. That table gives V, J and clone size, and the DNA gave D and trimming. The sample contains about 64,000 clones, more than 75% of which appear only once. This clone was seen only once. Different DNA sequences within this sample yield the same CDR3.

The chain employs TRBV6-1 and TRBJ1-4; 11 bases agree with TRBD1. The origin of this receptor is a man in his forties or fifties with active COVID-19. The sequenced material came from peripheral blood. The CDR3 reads CASSERDRGNEKLFF. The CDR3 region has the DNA TGTGCCAGCAGTGAGAGGGACAGGGGGAATGAAAAACTGTTTTTT.